The 15 T cell receptor beta chains listed next were all sequenced from one sample in a study of shared clonotypes between healthy human individuals (dated by TCRdb to the early 2020s). Libraries were prepared through the immunoSEQ multiplex PCR assay. This immuneACCESS table, as held by TCRdb, lists in-frame sequences with V and J called but not all clones. Of the missing ones, under half trace to an unresolved V gene in checked studies; the others have no known cause. Recorded for this sample are about 1 million clones; about 76% of them occurred a single time. Approximately 1.5% of the sample is taken by the ten largest. Material: memory CD4+ T cells sorted from blood. What this sample's cell subset or site label stands for: CD45RA-negative fraction. These receptor sequences come from a man aged 18-30 years in good health.

The chain has TRBV28 and TRBJ1-2; D gene unclear. CDR1 and CDR2 from the germline V gene are MDHEN and SYDVKM. The CDR3 sequence is 12 residues long. V was clipped by 2 bases and J by 8 bases, with 9 bases between them. The CDR3 spells CASSLNVGGYTF. CDR3 coding DNA: TGTGCCAGCAGTTTAAACGTCGGGGGCTACACCTTC.

The chain is built from TRBV11-2 and TRBJ2-3, with 8 positions matching TRBD2. The CDR3 has 17 residues. V was pared by 5 bases and J by 1 base, with 11 bases of the junction left unmatched. Germline values: CDR1 SGHAT, CDR2 FQNNGV. CDR3 loop: CASSARTSPLGTDTQYF. For the CDR3, the DNA is TGTGCCAGCAGCGCCCGGACTAGCCCACTCGGCACAGATACGCAGTATTTT. The full variable domain, in which reference TRBV11-2 and TRBJ2-3 provide the parts outside the CDR3, is EAGVAQSPRYKIIEKRQSVAFWCNPISGHATLYWYQQILGQGPKLLIQFQNNGVVDDSQLPKDRFSAERLKGVDSTLKIQPAKLEDSAVYLCASSARTSPLGTDTQYFGPGTRLTVL.

This chain links TRBV15 with TRBJ2-3; 7 bases agree with TRBD2. Germline CDR1 LNHNV, CDR2 YYDKDF (reference sequence). V lost 11 bases and J lost 2; bases outside the gene matches: 7. The CDR3 loop spans 13 amino acids. CDR3 sequence reads: CAAGRDHTDTQYF. In nucleotides, the CDR3 is TGTGCCGCGGGGAGGGACCACACAGATACGCAGTATTTT.

Comments on this clone: This specimen includes other DNA sequences encoding the same CDR3. The chain combines TRBV9 with TRBJ2-2, with D perhaps being TRBD1 or TRBD2 (5 bases each). The CDR3 runs to 15 residues. Germline CDR1 reads SGDLS; CDR2 reads YYNGEE. Trimming removed 0 bases at V and 6 bases at J, with 12 bases between. The CDR3 sequence is CASSVGSGTAGELFF. For the CDR3, the DNA is TGTGCCAGCAGCGTAGGGTCAGGGACGGCCGGGGAGCTGTTTTTT.

The genes are TRBV5-1 and TRBJ2-1; D remains unclear. Germline CDR1 and CDR2: SGHRS and YFSETQ. The germline V and J ends were trimmed by 1 base and 0 bases, with 8 bases remaining between them. This CDR3 spans 15 amino acids. CDR3 in DNA: TGCGCCAGCAGCTTGAGAGGCAGCTCCTACAATGAGCAGTTCTTC. Translating gives CASSLRGSSYNEQFF.

This sequence joins TRBV10-3 and TRBJ2-5, with TRBD2 matching 11 bases. The CDR3 length is 16 residues. V lost 6 bases, J lost 6 bases, and 12 bases stayed unmatched. The germline CDR1 and CDR2 sequences are ENHRY and SYGVKD. The CDR3 loop reads CAISGGLAGGRKTQYF. DNA of the CDR3: TGTGCCATCAGCGGCGGGTTAGCGGGGGGGCGAAAGACCCAGTACTTC.

A remark on this clone: The same CDR3 arises from other DNA sequences in this sample as well. The rearrangement links TRBV5-6 to TRBJ1-1, with D maybe TRBD1 (6 bases). The V gene lost 2 bases and the J gene lost 1 base, with 9 bases spanning the gap. Germline V lookup: CDR1 SGHDT, CDR2 YYEEEE. This CDR3 spans 14 amino acids. This chain's CDR3 is CASSLQGSNTEAFF. The DNA for the CDR3 is TGTGCCAGCAGCTTACAGGGCTCGAACACTGAAGCTTTCTTT.

This chain links TRBV4-3 with TRBJ2-5, with TRBD2 matching 7 bases. V shed 0 bases and J 1 base; nucleotides not matched to a gene: 8. This CDR3 comprises 17 residues. Per germline, CDR1 LGHNA and CDR2 YSLEER. CDR3 region: CASSQEVSGWGQETQYF. CDR3 sequence (DNA): TGCGCCAGCAGCCAAGAGGTTAGCGGGTGGGGCCAAGAGACCCAGTACTTC.

The chain employs TRBV5-4 and TRBJ2-6; the match to TRBD1 covers 9 bases. V trimming: 2 bases; J trimming: 13 bases; junction bases outside the gene matches: 13. This CDR3 contains 16 residues. Germline V lookup: CDR1 SGHNT, CDR2 YYREEE (reference sequence). In nucleotides, the CDR3 is TGTGCCAGCAGCTTTGACAGGGGGTTGGGCCCCGGGGTCCTGACTTTC. Its protein is CASSFDRGLGPGVLTF.

The chain employs TRBV18 and TRBJ1-1; TRBD1 matches 9 bases. This CDR3 has 15 amino acids. Trimming at V came to 3 bases and at J to 3 bases, leaving 5 bases not matched to a gene. From germline, CDR1 is KGHSH and CDR2 LQKENI. CDR3 in DNA: TGTGCCAGCTCACCCAGGACAGGGGCGGACACTGAAGCTTTCTTT. Protein: CASSPRTGADTEAFF.

This clone was detected once. The chain's CDR3 is CASSPIPGTRELFF. The CDR3 region has the DNA TGTGCCAGCAGCCCGATCCCCGGGACCCGGGAGCTGTTTTTT. The chain employs TRBV7-8 and TRBJ2-2; the D gene could be TRBD1 or TRBD2 (5 bases each). Germline V gene lookup returns CDR1 SGHVS and CDR2 FQNEAQ. The CDR3 runs to 14 residues. V dropped 5 bases and J dropped 9 bases, with 16 bases sitting between them.

The CDR3 spells CASSSGRSSYEQYF. In DNA form, the CDR3 reads TGTGCCAGTAGTAGCGGGAGGTCCTCCTACGAGCAGTACTTC. V gene TRBV19 combines with J gene TRBJ2-7; 8 bases line up with TRBD2. Trimming cost V 4 bases and J 0 bases; bases outside gene matches: 2. CDR3 length: 14 residues. Germline V gives CDR1 LNHDA, CDR2 SQIVND (reference sequence).

V usage is TRBV7-9 and J usage is TRBJ2-3; D is unresolved. Germline values: CDR1 SEHNR, CDR2 FQNEAQ (reference sequence). This CDR3 spans 15 amino acids. The ends were cut back, 2 bases at V and 2 bases at J, with 11 bases in the middle. The CDR3 loop is CASSLRRVITDTQYF. CDR3 nucleotide sequence: TGTGCCAGCAGCTTAAGAAGGGTCATCACAGATACGCAGTATTTT.

This clone was recorded a few times. The chain employs TRBV6-1 and TRBJ1-2, with D tentatively TRBD1 (5 bases). The CDR3 contains 15 residues. The V gene's germline CDR1 is MNHNS and CDR2 SASEGT. V was cut by 7 bases and J by 8 bases, with 23 bases left in between. In nucleotides, the CDR3 is TGTGCCAGCAAAATAGAGGGGTTTAATTATGCGGGCTACACCTTC. Encoded protein: CASKIEGFNYAGYTF.

The genes are TRBV18 and TRBJ2-5; D call uncertain. This CDR3 comprises 14 residues. Deletions cut 8 bases from V and 2 bases from J, with 15 bases between. Germline V CDR1 and CDR2: KGHSH, LQKENI. DNA for the CDR3: TGTGCCAGCCGTCAGCTACAAGCACAAGAGACCCAGTACTTC. Its translation is CASRQLQAQETQYF.